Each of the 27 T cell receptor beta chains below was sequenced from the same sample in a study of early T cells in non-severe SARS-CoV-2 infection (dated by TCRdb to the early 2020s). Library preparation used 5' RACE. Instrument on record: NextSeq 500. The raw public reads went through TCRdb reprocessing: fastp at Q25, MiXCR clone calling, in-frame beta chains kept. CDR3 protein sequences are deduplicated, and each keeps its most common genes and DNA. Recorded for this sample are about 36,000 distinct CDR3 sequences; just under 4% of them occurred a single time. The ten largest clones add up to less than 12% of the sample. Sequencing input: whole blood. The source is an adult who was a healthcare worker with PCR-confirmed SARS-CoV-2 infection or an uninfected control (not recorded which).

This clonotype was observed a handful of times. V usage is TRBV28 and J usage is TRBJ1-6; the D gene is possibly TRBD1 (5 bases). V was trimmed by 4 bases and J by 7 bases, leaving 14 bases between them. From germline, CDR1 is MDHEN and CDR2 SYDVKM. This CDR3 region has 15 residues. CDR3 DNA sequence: TGTGCCAGCAGTTCCCCCGCCAGGGACAATTCACCCCTCCACTTT. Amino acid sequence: CASSSPARDNSPLHF.

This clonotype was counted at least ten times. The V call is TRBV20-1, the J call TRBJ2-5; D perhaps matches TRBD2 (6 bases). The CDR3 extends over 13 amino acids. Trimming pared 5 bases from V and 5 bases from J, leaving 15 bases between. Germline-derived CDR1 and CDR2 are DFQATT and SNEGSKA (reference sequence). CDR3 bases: TGCAGTGCTTACGCCGGGACTCTGGAGACCCAGTACTTC. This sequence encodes CSAYAGTLETQYF.

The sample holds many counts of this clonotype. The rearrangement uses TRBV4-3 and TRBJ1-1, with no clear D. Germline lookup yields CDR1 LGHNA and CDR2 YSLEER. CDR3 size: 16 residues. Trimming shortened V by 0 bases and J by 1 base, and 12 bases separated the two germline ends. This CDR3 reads CASSQDQVEGNTEAFF. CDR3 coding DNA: TGCGCCAGCAGCCAAGATCAGGTCGAGGGGAACACTGAAGCTTTCTTT.

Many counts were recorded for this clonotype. The CDR3 reads CSFLSWEGQAYNEQFF. Here the CDR3 DNA reads TGCAGCTTCCTCTCTTGGGAGGGCCAGGCCTACAATGAGCAGTTCTTC. The chain carries TRBV29-1 and TRBJ2-1, with 7 bases that match TRBD2. The CDR3 length is 16 residues. Germline CDR1 SQVTM, CDR2 ANQGSEA. The junction had 15 bases not matched to a gene; V was cut back by 8 bases and J by 2 bases.

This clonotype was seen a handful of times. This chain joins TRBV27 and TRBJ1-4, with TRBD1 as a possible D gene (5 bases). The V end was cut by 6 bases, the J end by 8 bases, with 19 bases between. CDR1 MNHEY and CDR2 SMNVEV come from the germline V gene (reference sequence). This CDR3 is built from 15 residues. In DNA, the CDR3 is TGTGCCAGCAGCCAGCGTCCTGGGGGAACGGAAAAACTGTTTTTT. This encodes CASSQRPGGTEKLFF. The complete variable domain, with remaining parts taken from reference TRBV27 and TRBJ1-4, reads EAQVTQNPRYLITVTGKKLTVTCSQNMNHEYMSWYRQDPGLGLRQIYYSMNVEVTDKGDVPEGYKVSRKEKRNFPLILESPSPNQTSLYFCASSQRPGGTEKLFFGSGTQLSVL.

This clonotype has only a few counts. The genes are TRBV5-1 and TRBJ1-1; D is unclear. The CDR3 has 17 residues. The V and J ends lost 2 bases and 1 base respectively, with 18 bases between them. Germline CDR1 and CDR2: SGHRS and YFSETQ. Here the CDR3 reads CASSFLLATTRNTEAFF. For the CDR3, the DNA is TGCGCCAGCAGCTTCCTTTTGGCGACCACAAGGAACACTGAAGCTTTCTTT.

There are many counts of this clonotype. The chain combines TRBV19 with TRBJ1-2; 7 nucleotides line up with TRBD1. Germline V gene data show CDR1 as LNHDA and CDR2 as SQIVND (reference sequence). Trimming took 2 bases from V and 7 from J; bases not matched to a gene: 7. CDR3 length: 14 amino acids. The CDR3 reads CASSIRGQRSGYTF. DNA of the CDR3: TGTGCCAGTAGTATACGGGGACAGCGTTCTGGCTACACCTTC. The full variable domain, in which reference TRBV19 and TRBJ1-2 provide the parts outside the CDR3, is DGGITQSPKYLFRKEGQNVTLSCEQNLNHDAMYWYRQDPGQGLRLIYYSQIVNDFQKGDIAEGYSVSREKKESFPLTVTSAQKNPTAFYLCASSIRGQRSGYTFGSGTRLTVV.

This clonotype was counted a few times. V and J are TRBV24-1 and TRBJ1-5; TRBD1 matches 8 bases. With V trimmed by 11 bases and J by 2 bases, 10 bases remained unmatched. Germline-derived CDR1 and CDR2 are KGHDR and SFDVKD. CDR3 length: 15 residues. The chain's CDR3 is CAKHRGLVRNQPQHF. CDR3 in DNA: TGTGCCAAACACAGGGGGTTGGTTCGCAATCAGCCCCAGCATTTT.

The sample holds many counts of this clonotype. DNA for the CDR3: TGCGCCAGCAGCTTGGACAGGGCCTACAATGAGCAGTTCTTC. Translating gives CASSLDRAYNEQFF. This rearrangement joins TRBV5-1 to TRBJ2-1; TRBD1 might be the D (6 bases). Germline V gene data show CDR1 as SGHRS and CDR2 as YFSETQ. The CDR3 covers 14 residues. The V gene lost 0 bases and the J gene lost 2 bases, with 6 bases spanning the gap. The full variable domain, rest sourced from reference TRBV5-1 and TRBJ2-1, is KAGVTQTPRYLIKTRGQQVTLSCSPISGHRSVSWYQQTPGQGLQFLFEYFSETQRNKGNFPGRFSGRQFSNSRSEMNVSTLELGDSALYLCASSLDRAYNEQFFGPGTRLTVL.

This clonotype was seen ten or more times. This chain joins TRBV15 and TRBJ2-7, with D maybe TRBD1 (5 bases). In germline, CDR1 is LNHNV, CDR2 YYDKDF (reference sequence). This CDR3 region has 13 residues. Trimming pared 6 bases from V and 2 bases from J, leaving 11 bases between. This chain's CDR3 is CATSETATYEQYF. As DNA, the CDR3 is TGTGCCACCAGTGAGACAGCAACCTACGAGCAGTACTTC.

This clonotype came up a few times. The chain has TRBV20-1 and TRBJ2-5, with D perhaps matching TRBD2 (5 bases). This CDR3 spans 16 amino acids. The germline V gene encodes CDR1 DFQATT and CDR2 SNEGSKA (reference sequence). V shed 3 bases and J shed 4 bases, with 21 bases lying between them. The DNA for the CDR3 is TGCAGTGCTAGGGCCCCTACGGCTAGCAACGTAGAGACCCAGTACTTC. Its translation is CSARAPTASNVETQYF.

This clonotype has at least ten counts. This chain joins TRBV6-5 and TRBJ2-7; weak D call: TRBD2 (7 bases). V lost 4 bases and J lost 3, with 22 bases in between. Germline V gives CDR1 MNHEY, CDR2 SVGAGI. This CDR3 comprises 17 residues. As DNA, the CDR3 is TGTGCCAGCAGTTCTCCCCCCGGGGGGCGACTCGTCTACGAGCAGTACTTC. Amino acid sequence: CASSSPPGGRLVYEQYF.

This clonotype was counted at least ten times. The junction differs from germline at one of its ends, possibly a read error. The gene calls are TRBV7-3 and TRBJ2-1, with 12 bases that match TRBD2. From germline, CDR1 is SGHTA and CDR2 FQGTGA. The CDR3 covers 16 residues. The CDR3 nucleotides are TGTGCCAGCAGCCCACAAATGACTAGCGGGAGTAATGTGCAGTTCTTC. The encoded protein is CASSPQMTSGSNVQFF.

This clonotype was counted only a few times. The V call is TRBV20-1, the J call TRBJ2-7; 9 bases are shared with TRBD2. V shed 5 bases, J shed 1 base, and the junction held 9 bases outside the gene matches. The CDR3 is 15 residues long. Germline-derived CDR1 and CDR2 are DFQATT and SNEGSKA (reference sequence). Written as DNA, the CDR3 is TGCAGTGCTCCTAGACTAGCGGAGGTTTCCTACGAGCAGTACGTC. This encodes CSAPRLAEVSYEQYV.

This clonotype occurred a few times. CDR3: CASSLGRANEKLFF. The CDR3 DNA sequence: TGTGCCAGCAGCTTGGGCCGGGCAAATGAAAAACTGTTTTTT. J is TRBJ1-4 and V is TRBV5-4; D uncertain. The CDR3 consists of 14 residues. V was pared by 0 bases and J by 5 bases, with 8 bases between. Germline V gives CDR1 SGHNT, CDR2 YYREEE (reference sequence).

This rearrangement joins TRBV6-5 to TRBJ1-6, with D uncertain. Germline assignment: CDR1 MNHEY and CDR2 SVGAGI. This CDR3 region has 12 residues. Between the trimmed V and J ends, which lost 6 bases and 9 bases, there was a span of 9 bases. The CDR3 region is CASRQGFSPLHF. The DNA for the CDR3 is TGTGCCAGCAGACAAGGGTTTTCACCCCTCCACTTT.

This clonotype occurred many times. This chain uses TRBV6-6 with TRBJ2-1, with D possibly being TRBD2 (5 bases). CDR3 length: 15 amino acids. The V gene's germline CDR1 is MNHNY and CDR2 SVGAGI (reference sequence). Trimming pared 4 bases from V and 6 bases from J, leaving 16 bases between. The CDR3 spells CASSWLSERTNEQFF. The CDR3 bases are TGTGCCAGCAGTTGGCTTAGCGAACGAACCAATGAGCAGTTCTTC.

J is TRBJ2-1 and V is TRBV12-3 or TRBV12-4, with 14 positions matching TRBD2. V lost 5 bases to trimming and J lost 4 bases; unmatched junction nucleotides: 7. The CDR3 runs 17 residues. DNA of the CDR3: TGTGCCAGCAGTCCAATAGGGACTAGCGGGAGTTACAATGAGCAGTTCTTC. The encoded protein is CASSPIGTSGSYNEQFF.

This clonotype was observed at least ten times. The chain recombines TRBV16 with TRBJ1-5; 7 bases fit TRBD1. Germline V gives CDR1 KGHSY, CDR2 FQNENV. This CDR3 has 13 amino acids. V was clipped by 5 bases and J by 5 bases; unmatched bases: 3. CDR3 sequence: CASSVGTDQPQHF. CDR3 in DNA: TGTGCCAGCAGCGTTGGGACAGATCAGCCCCAGCATTTT.

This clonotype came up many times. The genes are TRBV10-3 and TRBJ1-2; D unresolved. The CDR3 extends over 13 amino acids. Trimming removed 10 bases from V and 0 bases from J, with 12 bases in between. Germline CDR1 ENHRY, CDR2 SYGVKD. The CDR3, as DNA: TGTGCCACTGACCGGGGTACTAACTATGGCTACACCTTC. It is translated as CATDRGTNYGYTF.

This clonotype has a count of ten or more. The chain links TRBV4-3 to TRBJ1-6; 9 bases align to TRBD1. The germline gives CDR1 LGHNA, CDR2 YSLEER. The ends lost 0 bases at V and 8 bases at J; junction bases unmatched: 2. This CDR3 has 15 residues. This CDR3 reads CASSQDRQGDSPLHF. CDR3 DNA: TGCGCCAGCAGCCAAGATCGACAGGGGGATTCACCCCTCCACTTT.

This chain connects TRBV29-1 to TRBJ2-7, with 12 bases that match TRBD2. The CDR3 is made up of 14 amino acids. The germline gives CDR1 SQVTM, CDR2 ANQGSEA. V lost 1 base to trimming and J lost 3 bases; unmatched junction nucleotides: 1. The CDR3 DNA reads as TGCAGCGTTGAAGGACTAGCGGGAGACTACGAGCAGTACTTC. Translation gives CSVEGLAGDYEQYF.

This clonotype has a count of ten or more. The CDR3 loop reads CASRTGTSFPDTQYF. For the CDR3, the DNA is TGTGCCAGCAGGACCGGGACTAGCTTTCCAGATACGCAGTATTTT. The V call is TRBV6-1, the J call TRBJ2-3; the match to TRBD2 covers 9 bases. This CDR3 has 15 amino acids. V gave up 6 bases and J gave up 4 bases; unmatched junction bases: 8. Germline CDR1 is MNHNS and CDR2 is SASEGT.

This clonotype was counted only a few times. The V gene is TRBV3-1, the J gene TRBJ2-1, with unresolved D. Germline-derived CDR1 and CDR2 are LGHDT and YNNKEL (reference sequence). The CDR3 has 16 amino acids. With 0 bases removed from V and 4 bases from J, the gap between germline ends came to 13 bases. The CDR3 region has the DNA TGTGCCAGCAGCCAAGATAGGGCTCTGACATACAATGAGCAGTTCTTC. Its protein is CASSQDRALTYNEQFF.

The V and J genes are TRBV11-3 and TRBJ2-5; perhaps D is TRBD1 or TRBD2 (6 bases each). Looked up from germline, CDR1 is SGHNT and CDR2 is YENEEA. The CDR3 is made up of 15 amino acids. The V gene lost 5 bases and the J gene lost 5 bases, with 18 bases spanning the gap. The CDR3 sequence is CASSVGGTRGETQYF. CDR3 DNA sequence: TGTGCCAGCAGCGTAGGGGGGACCCGAGGGGAGACCCAGTACTTC.

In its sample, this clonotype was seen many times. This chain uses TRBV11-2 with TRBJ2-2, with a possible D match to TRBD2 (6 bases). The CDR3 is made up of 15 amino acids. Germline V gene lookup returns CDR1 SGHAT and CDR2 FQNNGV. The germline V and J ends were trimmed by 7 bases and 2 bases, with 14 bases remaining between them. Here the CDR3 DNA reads TGTGCCAGCACCGCGTCGGGGGTCAACACCGGGGAGCTGTTTTTT. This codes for CASTASGVNTGELFF.

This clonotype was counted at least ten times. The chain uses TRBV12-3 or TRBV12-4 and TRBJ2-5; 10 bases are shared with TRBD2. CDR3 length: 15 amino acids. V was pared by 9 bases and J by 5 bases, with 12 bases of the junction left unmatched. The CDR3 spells CASSYSGTSVETQYF. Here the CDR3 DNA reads TGTGCCAGTTCTTACTCCGGGACTAGCGTTGAGACCCAGTACTTC.